Detailed here is one T cell receptor beta chain. Its antigen remains unidentified. This sample was taken from a study of T cells in localized non-small cell lung cancer. General study results and limits: Higher blood T cell density tracked longer overall survival. Among the top 100 tumor clones, a median approximately 60 appeared in adjacent lung.

The repertoire was sequenced with immunoSEQ multiplex PCR; TCRdb's copy has only in-frame clones and lacks some. The repertoire holds tens of thousands of clones, with roughly nine tenths as singletons. V was cut by 6 bases and J by 0 bases, with 18 bases left in between. Germline V lookup: CDR1 MNHEY, CDR2 SMNVEV (reference sequence). There are 17 residues in the CDR3. The chain is built from TRBV27 and TRBJ2-1; D unclear. The sequence derives from a woman aged 35 to 75 with stage I lung adenocarcinoma. Material: peripheral blood, obtained before any cancer treatment. CDR3 loop: CASSLRQALSSYNEQFF. The CDR3, as DNA: TGTGCCAGCAGCTTGAGACAAGCCTTGAGCTCCTACAATGAGCAGTTCTTC.